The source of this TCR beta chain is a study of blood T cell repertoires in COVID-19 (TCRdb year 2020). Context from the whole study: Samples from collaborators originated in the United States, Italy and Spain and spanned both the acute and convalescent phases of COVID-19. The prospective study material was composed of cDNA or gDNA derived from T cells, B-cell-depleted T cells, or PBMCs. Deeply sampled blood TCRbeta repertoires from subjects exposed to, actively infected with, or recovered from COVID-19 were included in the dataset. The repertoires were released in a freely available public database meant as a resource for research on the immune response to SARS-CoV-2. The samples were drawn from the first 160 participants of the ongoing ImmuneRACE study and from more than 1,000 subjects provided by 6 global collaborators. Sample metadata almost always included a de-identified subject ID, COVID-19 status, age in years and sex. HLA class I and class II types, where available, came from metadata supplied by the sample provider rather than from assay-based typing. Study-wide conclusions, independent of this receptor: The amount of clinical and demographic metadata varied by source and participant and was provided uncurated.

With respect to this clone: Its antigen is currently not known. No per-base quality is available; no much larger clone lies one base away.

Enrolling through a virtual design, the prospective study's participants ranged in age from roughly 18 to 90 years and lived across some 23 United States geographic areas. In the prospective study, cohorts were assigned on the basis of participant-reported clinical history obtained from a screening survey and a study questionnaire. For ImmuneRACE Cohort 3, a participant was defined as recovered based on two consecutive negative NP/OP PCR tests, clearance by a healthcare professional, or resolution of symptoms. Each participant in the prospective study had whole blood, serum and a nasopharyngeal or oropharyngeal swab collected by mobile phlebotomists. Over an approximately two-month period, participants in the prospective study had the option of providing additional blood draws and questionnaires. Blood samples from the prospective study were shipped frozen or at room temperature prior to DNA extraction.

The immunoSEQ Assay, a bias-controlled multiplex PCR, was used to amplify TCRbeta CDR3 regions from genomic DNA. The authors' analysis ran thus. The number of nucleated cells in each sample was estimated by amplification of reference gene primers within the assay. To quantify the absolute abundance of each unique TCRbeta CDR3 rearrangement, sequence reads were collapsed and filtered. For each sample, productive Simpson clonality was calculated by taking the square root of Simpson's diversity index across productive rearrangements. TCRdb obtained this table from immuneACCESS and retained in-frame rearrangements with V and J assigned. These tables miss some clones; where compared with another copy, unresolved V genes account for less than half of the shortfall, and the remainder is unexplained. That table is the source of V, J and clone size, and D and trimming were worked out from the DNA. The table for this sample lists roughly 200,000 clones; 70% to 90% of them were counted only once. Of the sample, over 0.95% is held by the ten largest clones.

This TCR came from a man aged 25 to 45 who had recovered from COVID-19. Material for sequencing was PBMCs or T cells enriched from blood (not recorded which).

The CDR3 here reads CASSPPHRVYYGYTF. In nucleotide form, the sequence is TGTGCCAGCAGCCCCCCTCACAGGGTTTACTATGGCTACACCTTC. The chain was built from TRBV13 and TRBJ1-2; TRBD1 is perhaps the D gene, given 6 matching bases. Sequences PRHDT (CDR1) and FYEKMQ (CDR2) are obtained from the germline V gene (reference sequence). V sheds 5 bases and J sheds 3 bases, leaving 16 bases between their ends. From its cysteine to its phenylalanine, the CDR3 spans 15 amino acids. Only CDR3 DNA remains: 45 bases, in frame from the first base.